This entry features one T cell receptor beta chain sequence. Repertoires were generated with immunoSEQ multiplex PCR, while TCRdb's copy carries only in-frame clones and drops some. The sample holds roughly 250,000 clones, about nine tenths seen once. The CDR3 has 16 residues. CDR1 and CDR2 (germline): SGHRS, YFSETQ. With V trimmed by 4 bases and J by 4 bases, 8 bases remained unmatched. The sample originates from a study of blood T cell repertoires in COVID-19. This sequence was found in a woman in her thirties with acute COVID-19. The chain has TRBV5-1 and TRBJ1-4, with 9 bases matching TRBD1. Material: PBMCs or T cells enriched from blood (not recorded which). The CDR3 nucleotides are TGCGCCAGCAGCCCTCGACCGGACAGGGGTAATGAAAAACTGTTTTTT. As protein: CASSPRPDRGNEKLFF.